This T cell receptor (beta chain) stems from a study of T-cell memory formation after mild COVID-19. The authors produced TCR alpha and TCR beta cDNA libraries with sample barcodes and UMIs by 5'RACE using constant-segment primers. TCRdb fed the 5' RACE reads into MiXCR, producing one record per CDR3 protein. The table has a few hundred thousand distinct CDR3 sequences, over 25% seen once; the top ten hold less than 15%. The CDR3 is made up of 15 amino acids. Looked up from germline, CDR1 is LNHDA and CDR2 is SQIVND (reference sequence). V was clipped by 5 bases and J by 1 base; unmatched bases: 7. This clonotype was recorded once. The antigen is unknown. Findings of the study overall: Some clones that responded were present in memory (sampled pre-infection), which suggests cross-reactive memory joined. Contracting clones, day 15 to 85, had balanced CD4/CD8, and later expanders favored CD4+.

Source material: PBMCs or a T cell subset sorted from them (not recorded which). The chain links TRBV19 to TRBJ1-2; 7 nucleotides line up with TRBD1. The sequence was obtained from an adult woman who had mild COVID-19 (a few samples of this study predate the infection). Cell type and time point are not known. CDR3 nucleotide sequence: TGTGCCAGTAGTCTACGACAGGGTAGTAACTATGGCTACACCTTC. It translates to CASSLRQGSNYGYTF.